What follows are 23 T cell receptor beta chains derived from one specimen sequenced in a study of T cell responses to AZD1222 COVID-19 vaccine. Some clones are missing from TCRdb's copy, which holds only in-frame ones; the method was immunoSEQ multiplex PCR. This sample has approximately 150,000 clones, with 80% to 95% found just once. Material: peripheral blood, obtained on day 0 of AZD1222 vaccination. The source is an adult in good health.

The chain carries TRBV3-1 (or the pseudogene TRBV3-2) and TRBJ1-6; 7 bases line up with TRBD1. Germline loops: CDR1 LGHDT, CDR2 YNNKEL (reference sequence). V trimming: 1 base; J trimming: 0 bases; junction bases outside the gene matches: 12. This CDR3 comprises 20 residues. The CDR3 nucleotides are TGTGCCAGCAGCCAAGGACTGGACAGGAACTGGAGCTCCTATAATTCACCCCTCCACTTT. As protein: CASSQGLDRNWSSYNSPLHF.

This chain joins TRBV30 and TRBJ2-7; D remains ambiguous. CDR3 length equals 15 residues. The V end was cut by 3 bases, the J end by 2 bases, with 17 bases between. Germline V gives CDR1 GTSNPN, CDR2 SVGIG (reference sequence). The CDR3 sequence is CAWSAHGRNPYEQYF. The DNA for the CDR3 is TGTGCCTGGAGCGCCCATGGACGCAACCCCTACGAGCAGTACTTC.

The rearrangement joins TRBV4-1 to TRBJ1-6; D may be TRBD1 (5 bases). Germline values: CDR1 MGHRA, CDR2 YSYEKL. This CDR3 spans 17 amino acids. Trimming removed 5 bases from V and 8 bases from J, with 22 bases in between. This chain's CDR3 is CASSTTGTLGGDSPLHF. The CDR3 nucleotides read TGCGCCAGCAGCACCACCGGGACCCTCGGAGGAGATTCACCCCTCCACTTT.

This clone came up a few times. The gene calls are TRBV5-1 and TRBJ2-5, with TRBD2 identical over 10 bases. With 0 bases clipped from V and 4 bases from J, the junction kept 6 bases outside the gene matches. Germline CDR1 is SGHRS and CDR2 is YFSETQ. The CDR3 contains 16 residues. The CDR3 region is CASSLAGLAGAETQYF. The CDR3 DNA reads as TGCGCCAGCAGCTTGGCGGGGCTAGCGGGGGCAGAGACCCAGTACTTC.

The CDR3 region is CASSRKGNTIYF. In nucleotides, the CDR3 is TGTGCCAGCAGCCGGAAAGGAAACACCATATATTTT. The chain combines TRBV5-4 with TRBJ1-3; D call uncertain. Per germline, CDR1 SGHNT and CDR2 YYREEE (reference sequence). V shed 4 bases and J shed 4 bases, with 6 bases lying between them. CDR3 length: 12 amino acids.

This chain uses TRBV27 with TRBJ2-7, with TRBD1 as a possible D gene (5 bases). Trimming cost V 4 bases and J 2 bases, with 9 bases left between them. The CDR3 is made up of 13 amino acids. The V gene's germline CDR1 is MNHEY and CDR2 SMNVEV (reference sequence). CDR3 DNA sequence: TGTGCCAGCAGTTCTGGGGCACCCTACGAGCAGTACTTC. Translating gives CASSSGAPYEQYF.

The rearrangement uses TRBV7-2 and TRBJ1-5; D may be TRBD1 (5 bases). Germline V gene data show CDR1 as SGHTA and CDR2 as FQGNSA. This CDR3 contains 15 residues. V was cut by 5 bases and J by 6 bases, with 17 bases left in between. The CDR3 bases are TGTGCCAGCAGCCCCCAAACCGGGGCGGGTCAGCCCCAGCATTTT. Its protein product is CASSPQTGAGQPQHF.

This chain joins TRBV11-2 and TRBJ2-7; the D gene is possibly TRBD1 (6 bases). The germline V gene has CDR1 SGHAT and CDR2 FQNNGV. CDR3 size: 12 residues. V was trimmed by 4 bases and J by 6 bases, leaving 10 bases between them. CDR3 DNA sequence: TGTGCCAGCAGCTCGGGACATACCGAGCAGTACTTC. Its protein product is CASSSGHTEQYF.

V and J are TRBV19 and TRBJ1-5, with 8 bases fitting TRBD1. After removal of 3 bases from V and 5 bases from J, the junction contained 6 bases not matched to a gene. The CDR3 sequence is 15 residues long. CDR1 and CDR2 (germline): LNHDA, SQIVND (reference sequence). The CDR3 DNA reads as TGTGCCAGTAGTATTGTTCAGGGGGCTTATCAGCCCCAGCATTTT. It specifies CASSIVQGAYQPQHF.

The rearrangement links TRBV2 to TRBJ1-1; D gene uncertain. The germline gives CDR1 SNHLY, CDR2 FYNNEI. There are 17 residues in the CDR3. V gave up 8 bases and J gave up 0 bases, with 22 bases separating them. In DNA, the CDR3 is TGTGCCAGCTCCCTTCTCCATAGCGGACGGATGAACACTGAAGCTTTCTTT. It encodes CASSLLHSGRMNTEAFF.

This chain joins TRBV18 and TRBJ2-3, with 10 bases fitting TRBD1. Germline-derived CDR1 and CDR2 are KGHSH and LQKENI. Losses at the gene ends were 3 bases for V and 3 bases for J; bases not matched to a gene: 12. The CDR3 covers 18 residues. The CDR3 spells CASSPPFDRGPKTDTQYF. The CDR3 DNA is TGTGCCAGCTCACCCCCGTTCGACAGGGGGCCAAAGACAGATACGCAGTATTTT.

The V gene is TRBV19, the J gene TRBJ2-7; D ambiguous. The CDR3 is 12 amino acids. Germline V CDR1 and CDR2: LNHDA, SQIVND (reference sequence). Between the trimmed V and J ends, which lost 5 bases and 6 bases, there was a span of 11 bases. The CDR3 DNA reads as TGTGCCAGTAGTGGGCCCACCCGCGAGCAGTACTTC. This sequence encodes CASSGPTREQYF.

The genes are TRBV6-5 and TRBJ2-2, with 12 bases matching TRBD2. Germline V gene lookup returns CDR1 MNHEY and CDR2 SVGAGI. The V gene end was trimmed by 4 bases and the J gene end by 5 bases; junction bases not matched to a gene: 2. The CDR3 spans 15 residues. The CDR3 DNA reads TGTGCCAGCAGTTTTGGACTAGCGGGAACCGGGGAGCTGTTTTTT. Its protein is CASSFGLAGTGELFF.

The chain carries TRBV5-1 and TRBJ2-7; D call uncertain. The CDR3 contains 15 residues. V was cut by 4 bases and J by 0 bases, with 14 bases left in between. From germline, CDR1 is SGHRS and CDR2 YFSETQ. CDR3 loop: CASSGDGSSSYEQYF. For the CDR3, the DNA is TGCGCCAGCAGCGGGGATGGCAGTAGCTCCTACGAGCAGTACTTC.

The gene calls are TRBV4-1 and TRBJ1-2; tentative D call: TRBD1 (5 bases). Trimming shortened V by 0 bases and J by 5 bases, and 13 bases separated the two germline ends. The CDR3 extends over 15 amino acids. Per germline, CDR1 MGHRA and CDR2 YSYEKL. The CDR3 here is CASSQDSQGAYGYTF. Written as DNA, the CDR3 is TGCGCCAGCAGCCAAGATAGTCAGGGTGCTTATGGCTACACCTTC.

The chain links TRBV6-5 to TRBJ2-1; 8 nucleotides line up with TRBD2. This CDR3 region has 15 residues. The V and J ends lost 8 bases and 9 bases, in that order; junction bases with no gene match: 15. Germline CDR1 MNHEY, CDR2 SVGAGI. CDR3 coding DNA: TGTGCCAGCTCACGGAGCGGGAGCCGTGGAAGTGAGCAGTTCTTC. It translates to CASSRSGSRGSEQFF.

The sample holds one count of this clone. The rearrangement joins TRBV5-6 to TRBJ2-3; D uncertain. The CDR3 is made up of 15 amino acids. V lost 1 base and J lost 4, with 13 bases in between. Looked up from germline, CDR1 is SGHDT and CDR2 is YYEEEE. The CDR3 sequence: CASSLYGSLADTQYF. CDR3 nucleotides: TGTGCCAGCAGCTTGTACGGTAGTTTAGCAGATACGCAGTATTTT.

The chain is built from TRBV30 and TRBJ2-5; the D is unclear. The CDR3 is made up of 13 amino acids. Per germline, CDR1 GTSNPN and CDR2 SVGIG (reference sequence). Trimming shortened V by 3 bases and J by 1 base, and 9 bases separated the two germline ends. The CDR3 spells CAWRPAFQETQYF. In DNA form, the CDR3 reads TGTGCCTGGAGGCCAGCCTTCCAAGAGACCCAGTACTTC.

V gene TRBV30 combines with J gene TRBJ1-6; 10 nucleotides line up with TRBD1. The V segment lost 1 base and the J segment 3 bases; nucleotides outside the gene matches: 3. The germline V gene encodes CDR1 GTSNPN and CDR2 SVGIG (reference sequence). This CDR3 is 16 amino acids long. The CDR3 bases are TGTGCCTGGAGTGCGGGACAGGGGTACTATAATTCACCCCTCCACTTT. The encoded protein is CAWSAGQGYYNSPLHF.

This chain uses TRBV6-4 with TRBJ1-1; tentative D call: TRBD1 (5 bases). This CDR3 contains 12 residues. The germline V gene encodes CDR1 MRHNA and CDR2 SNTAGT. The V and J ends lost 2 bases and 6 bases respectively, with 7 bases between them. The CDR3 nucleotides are TGTGCCAGCAGTGACGGGGGAGCTGAAGCTTTCTTT. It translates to CASSDGGAEAFF.

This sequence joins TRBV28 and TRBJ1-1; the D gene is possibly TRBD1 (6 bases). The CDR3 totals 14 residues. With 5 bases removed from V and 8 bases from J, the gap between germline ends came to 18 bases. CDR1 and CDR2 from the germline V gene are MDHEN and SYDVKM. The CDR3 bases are TGTGCCAGCAGTCCAAGGGGGGGGCGCGGGGAAGCTTTCTTT. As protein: CASSPRGGRGEAFF.

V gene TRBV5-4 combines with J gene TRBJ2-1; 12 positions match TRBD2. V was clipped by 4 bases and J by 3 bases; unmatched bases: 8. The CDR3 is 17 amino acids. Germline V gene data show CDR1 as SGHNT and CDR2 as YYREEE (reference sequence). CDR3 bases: TGTGCCAGCAGCCTGAAGACTAGCGGGGGCCTCTACAATGAGCAGTTCTTC. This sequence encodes CASSLKTSGGLYNEQFF.

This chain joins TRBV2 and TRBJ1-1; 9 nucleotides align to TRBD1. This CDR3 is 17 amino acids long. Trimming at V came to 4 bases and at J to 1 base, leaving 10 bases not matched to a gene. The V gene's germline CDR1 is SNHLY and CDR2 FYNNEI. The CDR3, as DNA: TGTGCCAGCAGTGCTGGACAGGGGAGAGGAAGGAACACTGAAGCTTTCTTT. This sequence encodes CASSAGQGRGRNTEAFF. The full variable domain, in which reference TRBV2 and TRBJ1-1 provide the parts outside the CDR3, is EPEVTQTPSHQVTQMGQEVILRCVPISNHLYFYWYRQILGQKVEFLVSFYNNEISEKSEIFDDQFSVERPDGSNFTLKIRSTKLEDSAMYFCASSAGQGRGRNTEAFFGQGTRLTVV.